This entry lists 2 T cell receptor beta chains sequenced from one sample in a study of cytomegalovirus exposure and HLA in healthy donors. Assay used: immunoSEQ multiplex PCR; TCRdb lists only in-frame clones, some missing. The data contain around 400,000 clones, 70% to 90% of them singletons. The sample consisted of PBMCs. The receptor source for this set is a woman aged 18 to 35 in good health and CMV-seronegative.

The chain uses TRBV30 and TRBJ2-7; D gene ambiguous. The CDR3 sequence is 11 residues long. Trimming shortened V by 3 bases and J by 3 bases, and 6 bases separated the two germline ends. From germline, CDR1 is GTSNPN and CDR2 SVGIG (reference sequence). The CDR3 loop is CAWRGGYEQYF. DNA for the CDR3: TGTGCCTGGAGAGGCGGCTACGAGCAGTACTTC.

The chain employs TRBV2 and TRBJ1-5, with D hard to call. Germline V gives CDR1 SNHLY, CDR2 FYNNEI. V was clipped by 1 base and J by 6 bases, with 13 bases between them. The length of the CDR3 is 15 residues. The CDR3 region has the DNA TGTGCCAGCAGTGAAGAGCCCCACCGGGGTCAGCCCCAGCATTTT. Encoded protein: CASSEEPHRGQPQHF.